This TCR beta chain appears in the sequencing data of a study of shared clonotypes between healthy human individuals (dated by TCRdb to 2018 to 2020). Notes on the research overall: The cohort comprised a couple of women and three men aged 18 to 49 years. For each donor, three plates each were used for CD4 naive and CD4 memory, two plates were used for CD8 naive, and one plate was used for CD8 memory. To estimate repertoire size and how much clonotype sharing occurs between individuals, the study deeply sequenced the blood TCR repertoires of several healthy adults. Different laboratories and diverse techniques were used to prepare libraries and sequence TCR repertoires, to increase sequencing depth and limit assay-specific biases. Each donor's leukapheresis produced roughly between roughly 0.85 and 10 billion PBMCs.

Relative to germline, V is missing 2 bases and J is missing 4 bases, with 7 bases of the junction outside any gene match. The germline V gene encodes CDR1 LNHDA and CDR2 SQIVND (reference sequence). The CDR3 runs 16 amino acids, cysteine and phenylalanine included. Kept here is only the CDR3 DNA, which spans 48 bases and is read in frame from base 1. Healthy HIV-negative adults with no recently reported acute infections or vaccinations were included as donors. Every donor was a Caucasian adult residing in Nashville, Tennessee, USA. CD4+ T cells were enriched by magnetic negative selection; naive cells were then positively selected on CD45RA, and the negative fraction formed the memory subset. After blood collection by leukapheresis, PBMCs were isolated using Ficoll-Histopaque density gradient centrifugation and then cryopreserved in the vapor phase of liquid nitrogen. Analytical flow cytometry was used to check the purity and quantity of each magnetically sorted T cell population. Genomic DNA was isolated from every sorted fraction and measured by UV absorbance on a Nanodrop 2000c.

Using the deep immunoSEQ assay, multiplex PCR amplified TCR CDR3 regions from genomic DNA. Extracted genomic DNA from each cell subset was distributed evenly across all wells of several immunoSEQ 96-well plates, and each plate was treated as a replicate. For sorted subsets, each replicate PCR was loaded with roughly 0.2 ug genomic DNA, equivalent to about 33,000 T cell genomes. Purified libraries were measured with a Qubit 3.0 fluorometer, size-checked on a Bioanalyzer 2100, and measured again with the KAPA Library Quantification kit. Every immunoSEQ 96-well plate was sequenced on a dedicated single-read 150-cycle Illumina NextSeq 550 flow cell. The original pipeline was this. Because the immunoSEQ output held only junctional sequences and lacked quality scores, the filtering could not match the filtering applied to full-length reads. To assign V/J genes and CDR3, sequences were annotated using PyIR, a Python wrapper for IgBLAST v1.9, with IMGT germline references. Reads with weak V/J assignments (E-value above 1e-6), missing CDR3, stop codons, out-of-frame junctions, or ambiguous translated residues were removed. V3J clonotypes were defined as sequences sharing an identical inferred V gene, J gene, and CDR3 amino acid sequence. Percentage overlap between repertoires was calculated by dividing the number of shared unique clonotypes by the size of the smaller repertoire. RTK rarefaction, the Chao1 estimator, and Recon v2.1 estimates of unobserved clonotypes were used to assess repertoire richness. Generation probabilities for all TCRbeta clonotypes obtained by the gDNA method from a handful of donors were computed using OLGA. As stored in TCRdb, this immuneACCESS dataset retains in-frame rearrangements with V and J assigned. A fraction of the clones does not appear; measured against another copy, unresolved V genes explain less than half of the discrepancy, and the remainder lacks a known reason. That table is the source of V, J and clone size, and D and trimming were worked out from the DNA. Here the sample has hundreds of thousands of clones; around four fifths occur a single time. Jointly, the top ten make up more than 1.5% of the sample.

This clone occurred a few times. This receptor's antigen is unknown. Base qualities were left out, and no much larger clone turns up one base away. Results the study describes overall, beyond this receptor: Rarefaction of sorted-subset datasets indicated incomplete sequencing despite the large sequencing depth. Because the study included a small number of donors, the genetic and exposure-history diversity represented was limited. Across four donors, roughly 5.1% of naive CD4, roughly 3.5% of naive CD8, about 2% of memory CD4, and 0.3% to 0.45% of memory CD8 clonotypes were shared. Clonotypes shared by all four sorted-subset donors showed higher generation probabilities than non-shared clonotypes. Naive subsets generally had larger estimated clonotype richness than memory subsets did. Sampling was limited to blood, and TCR repertoires in tissue likely differ from TCR repertoires in blood. Pairwise subsampling led to the expectation that sequencing depth would affect the degree of clonotype sharing among donors.

The sequence was collected from a young woman in good health. Sequences were obtained from memory CD4+ T cells sorted from blood. The intended sense of this specimen's cell subset or site label: CD45RA-negative fraction. Recombination linked TRBV19 to TRBJ2-5; 10 middle bases align to TRBD2. This receptor has the CDR3 CASSIRSGRAGETQYF. The DNA is TGTGCCAGTAGTATACGGAGCGGGAGGGCCGGAGAGACCCAGTACTTC.